The rows below give T cell receptor beta chains drawn from one sample of a study of blood T cells in healthy people across ages. TCRdb reprocessed the 5' RACE reads via MiXCR and lists one record per CDR3 protein. The profile shows hundreds of thousands of distinct CDR3 sequences, about 55% of them singletons. What was sequenced was blood. The receptors were sampled from a man aged 60-69 years in good health. Each CDR3 is given with its conserved first and last residue. Each record gives: clone size, V gene, J gene, D gene, CDR3 DNA, CDR3 protein. A D gene is named only where the DNA matches it firmly. Only some rows state a clone size, as once, few, many or a class for expanded clones.

few	TRBV5-1	TRBJ2-3	TRBD2	TGCGCCAGCTCCCAAGGGACGGGACTAGCGATAACTGGGGATACGCAGTATTTT	CASSQGTGLAITGDTQYF
NA	TRBV6-2/TRBV6-3	TRBJ2-1	NA	TGTGCCAGCAGATACGGGATAGAGCAGTTCTTC	CASRYGIEQFF
NA	TRBV7-8	TRBJ2-1	TRBD2	TGTGCCAGCAGCTCCCGGGTCGGCGGGAGGGCCACCACCCAAAATGAGCAGTTCTTC	CASSSRVGGRATTQNEQFF
NA	TRBV15	TRBJ2-5	NA	TGTGCCACCAGCCTTCGTGGGCGGGGGACATTAGAGACCCAGTACTTC	CATSLRGRGTLETQYF
NA	TRBV18	TRBJ2-3	NA	TGTGCCAGCTCACCACCGCCGGGAGACAAGACGCAGTATTTT	CASSPPPGDKTQYF
NA	TRBV12-3/TRBV12-4	TRBJ2-1	NA	TGTGCCAGCAGTTCCGGGACCGGGAAGCAGTTCTTC	CASSSGTGKQFF
few	TRBV3-1	TRBJ2-4	TRBD1	TGTGCCAGCAGCCTGGGGACAGGGTTGAACATTCAGTACTTC	CASSLGTGLNIQYF
NA	TRBV7-8	TRBJ2-7	NA	TGTGCCAGCAGCTTAAGGACGGACACCTACGAGCAGTACTTC	CASSLRTDTYEQYF
NA	TRBV11-2	TRBJ1-5	NA	TGTGCCAGCAGCTTAGATCACAGGTCCGATAGGGATCAGCCCCAGCATTTT	CASSLDHRSDRDQPQHF
NA	TRBV7-2	TRBJ2-7	NA	TGTGCCAGCACCGGGACTTACTCCTACGAGCAGTACTTC	CASTGTYSYEQYF
NA	TRBV7-6	TRBJ2-7	NA	TGTGCCAGCAGCCAAGACAGAGGGAACTACGAGCAGTACTTC	CASSQDRGNYEQYF
once	TRBV5-5	TRBJ1-1	NA	TGTGCCAGCAGCTTGGGGACTCCTGAAGCTTTCTTT	CASSLGTPEAFF
once	TRBV10-3	TRBJ1-6	NA	TGTGCCGTGGGACGCGAGGGTAATTCACCCCTCCACTTT	CAVGREGNSPLHF
NA	TRBV6-5	TRBJ1-2	NA	TGTGCCAGCAGTTACCGGGGTATTGGCTATGGCTACACCTTC	CASSYRGIGYGYTF
few	TRBV9	TRBJ2-4	NA	TGTGCCAGCAGCGTAGGAGGAGGGACCAAAAACATTCAGTACTTC	CASSVGGGTKNIQYF
few	TRBV6-4	TRBJ2-1	TRBD2	TGTGCCAGCAGTTCTATAGCGGGAGGTCGCGCGAGCCCCTACAATGAGCAGTTCTTC	CASSSIAGGRASPYNEQFF
NA	TRBV20-1	TRBJ2-1	NA	TGCAGTGCTAGATCCGATTCGAAGGAGCAGTTCTTC	CSARSDSKEQFF
NA	TRBV28	TRBJ2-4	NA	TGTGCCAGCAGTTTGGGCAGGAAAAACATTCAGTACTTC	CASSLGRKNIQYF
NA	TRBV12-3/TRBV12-4	TRBJ2-6	NA	TGTGCCAGCAGCTCTACGGGGGGCTTAGCTTCTGGGGCCAACGTCCTGACTTTC	CASSSTGGLASGANVLTF
NA	TRBV14	TRBJ2-7	NA	TGTGCCAGCAGCCAAATTACGACGGGCGAGCAGTACTTC	CASSQITTGEQYF
NA	TRBV6-6	TRBJ1-2	NA	TGTGCCAGCAGTTACTCGCCGGGGAACGGTGGCTACACCTTC	CASSYSPGNGGYTF
few	TRBV7-2	TRBJ1-1	NA	TGTGCCAGCAGCTTCAGCAGGGTAAAGACTGAAGCTTTCTTT	CASSFSRVKTEAFF
few	TRBV7-3	TRBJ2-6	NA	TGTGCCAGCAGCCCAAATGGGGCCAACGTCCTGACTTTC	CASSPNGANVLTF
NA	TRBV30	TRBJ2-7	TRBD2	TGTGCCTGGAGTCCGGGGGGATCTAGCGAGCAGTACTTC	CAWSPGGSSEQYF
NA	TRBV7-9	TRBJ2-1	NA	TGTGCCAGCAGCTTCGTGGGGGTTTTAAGGAATGAGCAGTTCTTC	CASSFVGVLRNEQFF
few	TRBV20-1	TRBJ2-7	TRBD2	TGCAGTGCTGCTAGCGGGAGCTACGAGCAGTACTTC	CSAASGSYEQYF
NA	TRBV7-2	TRBJ2-1	TRBD1	TGTGCCAGCACCACCGACAGGGGATGGAATGAGCAGTTCTTC	CASTTDRGWNEQFF
once	TRBV5-1	TRBJ2-6	NA	TGCGCCAGCAGCTCCGGACAATATCCCCCCAACGTCCTGACTTTC	CASSSGQYPPNVLTF
NA	TRBV6-5	TRBJ2-7	NA	TGTGCCAGCAAGCGGGACAGAGGCGGCTACGAGCAGTACTTC	CASKRDRGGYEQYF
NA	TRBV9	TRBJ2-7	TRBD2	TGTGCCAGCAGCGGGACTAGCGTCTCCTACGAGCAGTACTTC	CASSGTSVSYEQYF
NA	TRBV28	TRBJ2-5	TRBD2	TGTGCCAGCAGTTCCCTAGCGGGAGGGAGTCTGGAGACCCAGTACTTC	CASSSLAGGSLETQYF
few	TRBV6-2/TRBV6-3	TRBJ2-1	NA	TGTGCCAGCAGTTCCTCGGGAGACAGGAGTGAGCAGTTCTTC	CASSSSGDRSEQFF
NA	TRBV20-1	TRBJ2-5	TRBD1	TGCAGTGCTAGTCCCGACAGGGGGCGGGAGACCCAGTACTTC	CSASPDRGRETQYF
once	TRBV12-3/TRBV12-4	TRBJ1-2	TRBD1	TGTGCCAGCAGTTGGGTCAGGGGGCGTGAAGGCTACACCTTC	CASSWVRGREGYTF
NA	TRBV28	TRBJ2-7	TRBD2	TGTGCCAGCATCCCGAGCGGGGCCGCCTACGAGCAGTACTTC	CASIPSGAAYEQYF
NA	TRBV29-1	TRBJ2-7	TRBD1	TGCAGCGTTGAAGCGGGACAGACCAACTACGAGCAGTACTTC	CSVEAGQTNYEQYF
few	TRBV6-5	TRBJ2-1	TRBD2	TGTGCCAGCAGTTACTCAGCGGGAGAATCGCAATGGGAGCAGTTCTTC	CASSYSAGESQWEQFF
NA	TRBV25-1	TRBJ2-7	TRBD1	TGTGCCAGCAGTAAAGGACAGGGGAGTAGGTACGAGCAGTACTTC	CASSKGQGSRYEQYF
few	TRBV11-3	TRBJ2-1	NA	TGTGCCAGCAGCTCCGGCAATGAGCAGTTCTTC	CASSSGNEQFF
NA	TRBV4-3	TRBJ2-1	TRBD2	TGCGCCAGCAGCCAGCTAGCGGACGCTAATGAGCAGTTCTTC	CASSQLADANEQFF
many	TRBV12-3/TRBV12-4	TRBJ2-3	NA	TGTGCCAGCAGCAATACAGATACGCAGTATTTT	CASSNTDTQYF
NA	TRBV2	TRBJ1-6	NA	TGTGCCAGCATAGCTAGGGGAACGGATAATTCACCCCTCCACTTT	CASIARGTDNSPLHF
NA	TRBV27	TRBJ2-1	TRBD1	TGTGCCAGCAGTTCGGGACAGGGGAGCTACAATGAGCAGTTCTTC	CASSSGQGSYNEQFF
NA	TRBV5-1	TRBJ2-5	NA	TGCGCCAGCAGCTCGGGGCTTCCCGGCGGGGTGTACCAAGAGACCCAGTACTTC	CASSSGLPGGVYQETQYF
once	TRBV10-3	TRBJ2-7	TRBD1	TGTGCCATCAGCCCCCCCGGACAGGGCCGCGAGCAGTACTTC	CAISPPGQGREQYF
NA	TRBV29-1	TRBJ2-1	TRBD2	TGCAGCGTTCTAGACACTAGCGGGGGCTACAATGAGCAGTTCTTC	CSVLDTSGGYNEQFF
few	TRBV24-1	TRBJ2-3	NA	TGTGCCACCAGTGATCCCCGGACTCGCACAGATACGCAGTATTTT	CATSDPRTRTDTQYF
NA	TRBV20-1	TRBJ2-3	TRBD1	TGCAGTGCTAGTCCAGGGGGCAAAGATACGCAGTATTTT	CSASPGGKDTQYF
few	TRBV20-1	TRBJ2-7	NA	TGCAGTGCTAGAGCCCCTGGCGTAGGTCCCTACGAGCAGTACTTC	CSARAPGVGPYEQYF
many	TRBV11-2	TRBJ2-7	NA	TGTGCCAGCAGCGCCCGCCGGACGGAGGCGCAGTACTTC	CASSARRTEAQYF
few	TRBV4-2	TRBJ2-7	TRBD2	TGTGCCAGCAGCCAGGACCCCCTAGCGGGGTTTAACGAGCAGTACTTC	CASSQDPLAGFNEQYF
many	TRBV28	TRBJ2-7	NA	TGTGCCAGCAGTTTACAGGGGCAGGCCGAGCAGTACTTC	CASSLQGQAEQYF
NA	TRBV10-2	TRBJ2-1	TRBD2	TGCGCCAGCAGTGAGAAGGTTCGTCTAGCGGCCAACAATGAGCAGTTCTTC	CASSEKVRLAANNEQFF
NA	TRBV7-8	TRBJ2-5	NA	TGTGCCAGCAGCATTACGGGACTTTCGGCCCACAAGGAGCAGTACTTC	CASSITGLSAHKEQYF
NA	TRBV3-1	TRBJ2-3	TRBD2	TGTGCTAGCAGCCAAGGGTCCCAAGTACTAGCGGGGGGGCATAGCACAGATACGCAGTATTTT	CASSQGSQVLAGGHSTDTQYF
NA	TRBV6-6	TRBJ2-1	NA	TGTGCCAGCAGTTACTCGGCGGTGATGGAGACCCAGTTCTTC	CASSYSAVMETQFF
many	TRBV7-2	TRBJ2-1	NA	TGTGCCAGCCTAGCCGCCCCCGTCAATCATGAGCAGTTCTTC	CASLAAPVNHEQFF
many	TRBV12-3/TRBV12-4	TRBJ2-7	TRBD1	TGTGCCAGCAGCGAACCGGGACAGGGCTCCTCCTACGAGCAGTACTTC	CASSEPGQGSSYEQYF
NA	TRBV3-1	TRBJ2-2	NA	TGTGCCAGCAGCCAAGATGGTCGGGACACCGGGGAGCTGTTTTTT	CASSQDGRDTGELFF